The T cell receptor (beta chain) under discussion was sequenced for a study of TIL therapy for anti-PD-1-resistant metastatic lung cancer. Study-level background: Median tumor mutation burden was roughly 1.5 mutations per megabase.

The CDR3 runs 14 residues. Germline loops: CDR1 LGHNA, CDR2 YNFKEQ. V was shortened by 0 bases and J by 13 bases, with 18 bases between the two germline ends. The time point was: pre-treatment sample, taken before nivolumab and TIL therapy. Enrollment ran from 2017 to January 2020. Study findings and constraints: This highly selected cohort may not generalize to typical lung cancer patients.

This was the immunoSEQ v3 assay. Sequencing depth was 2 million to 2.5 million read pairs for survey level, roughly 4.5-6.5 million for deep. TCRdb keeps only in-frame clones here, not all; method: immunoSEQ multiplex PCR. The data show 45,000 to 60,000 clones, approximately 79% seen once. Regarding this clone: Its antigen is unidentified.

V is TRBV4-2 and J is TRBJ1-2, with D possibly matching TRBD1 (6 bases). The specimen comprised blood, sampled at baseline. This receptor was taken from a woman between 30 and 85 years old with non-small cell lung cancer. CDR3 amino acids: CASSQERGAGSSTF. The CDR3, as DNA: TGTGCCAGCAGCCAAGAGAGGGGGGCAGGGAGTAGCACCTTC.